This TCR beta chain was identified in a study of blood T cell repertoires in COVID-19. Study-wide background: Material from acute and convalescent COVID-19 was sourced from the United States, Italy and Spain. T cells, B-cell-depleted T cells, or PBMCs provided the cDNA or gDNA that served as material.

Authors' methods: Amplification of reference gene primers was used by the study to estimate nucleated cell counts. The method was immunoSEQ multiplex PCR; TCRdb's version includes in-frame clones alone and lacks a portion of them. V and J calls and clone size are those listed in that table; D and trimming were worked out from the DNA. The sample includes approximately 160,000 clones, about four fifths of them seen just once. The V and J ends lost 4 bases and 2 bases respectively, with 9 bases between them. The CDR3 is made up of 13 amino acids. Germline CDR1 SQVTM, CDR2 ANQGSEA. The chain has TRBV29-1 and TRBJ1-3, with D unclear. Sequenced input: peripheral blood. The source is a man in his 70s who had recovered from COVID-19. CDR3 sequence reads: CSVVRGAGNTIYF. CDR3 bases: TGCAGCGTTGTTAGAGGAGCTGGAAACACCATATATTTT.